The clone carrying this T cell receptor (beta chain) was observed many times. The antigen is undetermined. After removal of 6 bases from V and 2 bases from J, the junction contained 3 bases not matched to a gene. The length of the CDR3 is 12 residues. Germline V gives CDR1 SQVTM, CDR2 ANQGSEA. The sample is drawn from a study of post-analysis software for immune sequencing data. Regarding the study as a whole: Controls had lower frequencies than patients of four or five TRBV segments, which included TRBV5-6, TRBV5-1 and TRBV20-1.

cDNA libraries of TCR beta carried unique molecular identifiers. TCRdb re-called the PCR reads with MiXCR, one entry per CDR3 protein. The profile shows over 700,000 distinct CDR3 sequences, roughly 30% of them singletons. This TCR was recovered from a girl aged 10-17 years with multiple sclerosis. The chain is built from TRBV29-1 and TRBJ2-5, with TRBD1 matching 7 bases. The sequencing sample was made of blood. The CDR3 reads CSVRTGQETQYF. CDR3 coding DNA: TGCAGCGTCCGGACAGGACAAGAGACCCAGTACTTC.